Listed below are T cell receptor beta chains from one sample, sequenced in a study of cytomegalovirus exposure and HLA in healthy donors. The method was immunoSEQ multiplex PCR; TCRdb's version includes in-frame clones alone and lacks a portion of them. The table includes approximately 64,000 clones, roughly 91% detected once. The source material was PBMCs. The receptors shown here come from a woman younger than 30 in good health and CMV-seronegative. Each CDR3 is given with its conserved first and last residue. D genes are given only for firm matches. A row's size may be missing; if present it is once, few, many or a size class.

v_call	j_call	clone_size	d_call	cdr3_aa	cdr3_nt
TRBV9	TRBJ1-3	NA	NA	CASSPQRSGNTIYF	TGTGCCAGCAGCCCGCAGAGGTCTGGAAACACCATATATTTT
TRBV7-8	TRBJ2-3	NA	TRBD2	CASSLAPSGGTDTQYF	TGTGCCAGCAGCTTAGCTCCTAGCGGGGGCACAGATACGCAGTATTTT
TRBV7-2	TRBJ1-2	NA	NA	CASSLELAANYGYTF	TGTGCCAGCAGCTTAGAGTTGGCAGCTAACTATGGCTACACCTTC
TRBV10-1	TRBJ2-5	NA	NA	CASSEGHQETQYF	TGCGCCAGCAGTGAGGGGCACCAAGAGACCCAGTACTTC
TRBV11-1	TRBJ2-4	once	NA	CASSFSGGKNIQYF	TGTGCCAGCAGCTTTTCCGGGGGCAAAAACATTCAGTACTTC
TRBV7-9	TRBJ2-7	NA	TRBD1	CASSLGDRGRRYEQYF	TGTGCCAGCAGCTTAGGGGACAGGGGGCGCCGATACGAGCAGTACTTC
TRBV5-1	TRBJ2-7	NA	TRBD1	CASSRQGAVVGLSYEQYF	TGCGCCAGCAGCCGCCAGGGGGCTGTCGTCGGATTATCCTACGAGCAGTACTTC
TRBV10-2	TRBJ1-5	NA	TRBD1	CASSGTGEAQPQHF	TGCGCCAGCAGTGGAACAGGGGAGGCTCAGCCCCAGCATTTT
TRBV5-1	TRBJ1-1	NA	NA	CASSLEAGATEAFF	TGCGCCAGCAGCTTGGAGGCGGGGGCGACTGAAGCTTTCTTT
TRBV4-3	TRBJ1-1	NA	NA	CASSQDPGWSTEAFF	TGCGCCAGCAGCCAAGATCCAGGGTGGAGCACTGAAGCTTTCTTT
TRBV28	TRBJ1-6	NA	NA	CASSLWKVRSPLHF	TGTGCCAGCAGTTTGTGGAAGGTGAGGTCACCCCTCCACTTT
TRBV6-5	TRBJ2-1	NA	NA	CASSYTGNNEQFF	TGTGCCAGCAGTTATACAGGTAACAATGAGCAGTTCTTC
TRBV5-1	TRBJ2-7	NA	NA	CASSLGGPLSYEQYF	TGCGCCAGCAGCTTGGGGGGGCCCCTTTCCTACGAGCAGTACTTC
TRBV27	TRBJ2-2	NA	NA	CASSFGGGELFF	TGTGCCAGCAGTTTCGGTGGCGGGGAGCTGTTTTTT
TRBV21-1	TRBJ1-4	NA	NA	CASRVQGVDEKLFF	TGTGCCAGCAGGGTACAGGGGGTGGATGAAAAACTGTTTTTT
TRBV29-1	TRBJ2-3	NA	TRBD1	CSVAISGTGTDTQYF	TGCAGCGTTGCAATTTCCGGGACAGGCACAGATACGCAGTATTTT
TRBV5-1	TRBJ1-3	NA	NA	CASSDLVAGADTIYF	TGCGCCAGCAGCGATCTAGTCGCAGGGGCGGACACCATATATTTT
TRBV4-2	TRBJ2-7	NA	TRBD2	CASSQGLAGTYEQYF	TGTGCCAGCAGCCAAGGTCTAGCGGGGACCTACGAGCAGTACTTC
TRBV5-6	TRBJ2-6	NA	NA	CASSPGRRLANVLTF	TGTGCCAGCAGCCCTGGGAGGAGGTTGGCCAACGTCCTGACTTTC
TRBV4-2	TRBJ1-6	few	TRBD1	CASSQDVTGQEPHSPLHF	TGTGCCAGCAGCCAAGATGTTACGGGACAGGAACCTCATTCACCCCTCCACTTT